Each of the 17 T cell receptor beta chains below was sequenced from the same sample in a study of PD-1 blockade in mismatch repair-deficient tumors (dated by TCRdb to 2017 to 2019). Library construction relied on the immunoSEQ multiplex PCR assay. Held by TCRdb, this immuneACCESS table contains in-frame sequences only and omits some clones. Under half of the omission traces to an unresolved V gene where checked; the cause of the rest is unknown. Present in this sample are some 130,000 clones, 88% of which were seen just once. 12% of the sample comes from the top ten. Material: peripheral blood, obtained about 17 months after starting pembrolizumab. All receptors derive from an adult with mismatch repair-deficient cancer.

This clone occurred once. This sequence joins TRBV7-9 and TRBJ2-3; tentatively, D is TRBD1 or TRBD2 (5 bases each). The V gene's germline CDR1 is SEHNR and CDR2 FQNEAQ (reference sequence). The CDR3 length is 15 residues. The V end was cut by 6 bases, the J end by 0 bases, with 13 bases between. CDR3 in amino acids: CASRRLGESTDTQYF. In DNA form, the CDR3 reads TGTGCCAGCAGACGTTTGGGGGAAAGCACAGATACGCAGTATTTT.

This chain connects TRBV4-1 to TRBJ2-2; the D call may be TRBD1 or TRBD2 (5 bases each). Trimming stripped 4 bases from V and 6 bases from J, with 9 bases between. Germline loops: CDR1 MGHRA, CDR2 YSYEKL. The CDR3 totals 13 residues. Here the CDR3 reads CASSLLGAGELFF. In DNA, the CDR3 is TGCGCCAGCAGCCTTTTGGGGGCCGGGGAGCTGTTTTTT.

This chain joins TRBV4-3 and TRBJ2-7; 13 nucleotides match TRBD2. The CDR3 spans 16 residues. Germline CDR1 is LGHNA and CDR2 is YSLEER. V dropped 3 bases and J dropped 5; count of bases not matched to a gene: 7. This CDR3 is CASSQRLAGGADEQYF. The CDR3 nucleotides are TGCGCCAGCAGCCAGAGACTAGCGGGAGGCGCAGACGAGCAGTACTTC.

CDR3 nucleotide sequence: TGTGCCAGCAGTTTACAGGGGGCAAGCACCGGGGAGCTGTTTTTT. Its translation: CASSLQGASTGELFF. This rearrangement joins TRBV28 to TRBJ2-2; 8 bases map to TRBD1. In germline, CDR1 is MDHEN, CDR2 SYDVKM. There are 15 residues in the CDR3. After removal of 2 bases from V and 4 bases from J, the junction contained 3 bases not matched to a gene.

CDR3 loop: CASTQANTGELFF. As DNA, the CDR3 is TGTGCCAGCACGCAGGCTAACACCGGGGAGCTGTTTTTT. J is TRBJ2-2 and V is TRBV19; D is ambiguous. This CDR3 is built from 13 residues. V lost 9 bases to trimming and J lost 2 bases, with 10 bases between them. In germline, CDR1 is LNHDA, CDR2 SQIVND (reference sequence).

The genes are TRBV19 and TRBJ1-1, with TRBD1 identical over 7 bases. Germline CDR1 LNHDA, CDR2 SQIVND (reference sequence). V was clipped by 5 bases and J by 6 bases; unmatched bases: 3. The CDR3 totals 12 residues. The DNA for the CDR3 is TGTGCCAGTAGTTTCGGGACAGCTGAAGCTTTCTTT. Its protein product is CASSFGTAEAFF.

This clone turned up a few times. The genes are TRBV6-1 and TRBJ2-7; D unresolved. V dropped 2 bases and J dropped 5 bases, with 16 bases sitting between them. Germline CDR1 and CDR2: MNHNS and SASEGT. The CDR3 extends over 15 amino acids. As DNA, the CDR3 is TGTGCCAGCAGTGAATGGACCGAGCCTTTGGACGAGCAGTACTTC. This sequence encodes CASSEWTEPLDEQYF.

V and J are TRBV5-1 and TRBJ2-4; no clear D gene. This CDR3 is 15 amino acids long. Germline V gene sequence: CDR1 SGHRS, CDR2 YFSETQ. Trimming pared 3 bases from V and 2 bases from J, leaving 12 bases between. CDR3 DNA: TGCGCCAGCAGCTGGAAGGCAGGCCCCAAAAACATTCAGTACTTC. This encodes CASSWKAGPKNIQYF.

The J gene is TRBJ2-1, the V gene TRBV19; possibly TRBD2 for D (6 bases). Germline V gives CDR1 LNHDA, CDR2 SQIVND (reference sequence). The length of the CDR3 is 13 residues. V lost 6 bases and J lost 1, with 7 bases in between. DNA of the CDR3: TGTGCCAGTAGGGGGAGGTCCTACAATGAGCAGTTCTTC. It is translated as CASRGRSYNEQFF.

The chain recombines TRBV28 with TRBJ2-2; 8 nucleotides align to TRBD1. This CDR3 comprises 17 residues. Germline lookup yields CDR1 MDHEN and CDR2 SYDVKM. V was pared by 6 bases and J by 6 bases, with 15 bases of the junction left unmatched. Here the CDR3 reads CASSERDRIKGAGELFF. In DNA form, the CDR3 reads TGTGCCAGCAGCGAAAGGGACAGGATCAAGGGTGCCGGGGAGCTGTTTTTT.

The genes are TRBV29-1 and TRBJ1-2; maybe TRBD1 (6 bases). The V end was cut by 6 bases, the J end by 0 bases, with 8 bases between. The length of the CDR3 is 12 residues. Germline CDR1 reads SQVTM; CDR2 reads ANQGSEA. The CDR3 spells CSVQGPNYGYTF. The CDR3, as DNA: TGCAGCGTCCAGGGGCCTAACTATGGCTACACCTTC.

The chain links TRBV25-1 to TRBJ1-2; 10 positions match TRBD1. Germline V lookup: CDR1 MGHDK, CDR2 SYGVNS. Losses at the gene ends were 4 bases for V and 4 bases for J; bases not matched to a gene: 9. The CDR3 is 16 amino acids. Here the CDR3 DNA reads TGTGCCAGCAGTGTGGGACAGGGGTCCTATGGCTATGGCTACACCTTC. It yields the protein CASSVGQGSYGYGYTF.

The gene calls are TRBV30 and TRBJ2-1; maybe TRBD2 (5 bases). This CDR3 comprises 15 residues. The V and J ends lost 2 bases and 8 bases respectively, with 19 bases between them. CDR1 and CDR2 from the germline V gene are GTSNPN and SVGIG (reference sequence). The CDR3 here is CAWSPWAGSPDEQFF. CDR3 bases: TGTGCCTGGAGTCCTTGGGCGGGTAGCCCGGATGAGCAGTTCTTC.

The chain is built from TRBV4-2 and TRBJ2-1; TRBD2 is a possible D gene (6 bases). This CDR3 contains 17 residues. The V and J ends lost 1 base and 9 bases respectively, with 22 bases between them. CDR1 is LGHNA, CDR2 YNFKEQ, per germline. The DNA for the CDR3 is TGTGCCAGCAGCCAAGGTAGCGAGGGCCGGGAGAACGGTGAGCAGTTCTTC. The encoded protein is CASSQGSEGRENGEQFF.

The rearrangement joins TRBV13 to TRBJ2-7, with a weak D call TRBD2 (6 bases). The germline V gene has CDR1 PRHDT and CDR2 FYEKMQ (reference sequence). CDR3 length: 17 amino acids. Trimming shortened V by 5 bases and J by 6 bases, and 26 bases separated the two germline ends. DNA of the CDR3: TGTGCCAGCAGCCCAGCAGCCCGACCGGGACTCCTGGGCGAGCAGTACTTC. This sequence encodes CASSPAARPGLLGEQYF.

The chain uses TRBV15 and TRBJ2-3; 10 bases are a match to TRBD2. Germline CDR1 is LNHNV and CDR2 is YYDKDF (reference sequence). The CDR3 extends over 15 amino acids. V lost 5 bases to trimming and J lost 3 bases; unmatched junction nucleotides: 5. The CDR3 sequence is CATSQGLAFTDTQYF. In DNA, the CDR3 is TGTGCCACCAGCCAGGGACTAGCGTTTACAGATACGCAGTATTTT.

This chain links TRBV9 with TRBJ1-3; tentatively, D is TRBD1 (6 bases). Germline values: CDR1 SGDLS, CDR2 YYNGEE. CDR3 length equals 17 residues. The V gene lost 3 bases and the J gene lost 5 bases, with 21 bases spanning the gap. The DNA of the CDR3 is TGTGCCAGCAGCGCACGAACAGGGACACAGGCTCGAAACACCATATATTTT. Its translation: CASSARTGTQARNTIYF.